The 20 T cell receptor beta chains in this list originate from one sample, sequenced in a study of blood T cell repertoires in COVID-19. This table comes from immunoSEQ multiplex PCR, and its TCRdb copy is limited to in-frame clones, with some not included. The sample carries some 66,000 clones, approximately 93% recorded once. Sequenced: peripheral blood. The receptor source for this set is an older man with active COVID-19.

The rearrangement joins TRBV6-1 to TRBJ2-1; TRBD1 matches at 9 bases. V was pared by 4 bases and J by 0 bases, with 7 bases of the junction left unmatched. Germline V gene data show CDR1 as MNHNS and CDR2 as SASEGT. The CDR3 contains 17 residues. The CDR3 nucleotides read TGTGCCAGCAGTGCCAGGGACAGGGTGGTCTCCTACAATGAGCAGTTCTTC. This gives the protein CASSARDRVVSYNEQFF.

The chain is built from TRBV18 and TRBJ2-7; D gene ambiguous. There are 16 residues in the CDR3. CDR1 is KGHSH, CDR2 LQKENI, per germline. Trimming took 0 bases from V and 2 from J, leaving 14 bases between them. The CDR3 coding sequence is TGTGCCAGCTCACCACCGGTGGGCAGCCTCGCCTACGAGCAGTACTTC. It is translated as CASSPPVGSLAYEQYF.

The chain links TRBV27 to TRBJ1-5; 7 nucleotides line up with TRBD1. Germline trimming cut 5 bases from V and 4 bases from J; bases unmatched to any gene: 8. This CDR3 has 15 amino acids. Germline loops: CDR1 MNHEY, CDR2 SMNVEV (reference sequence). DNA for the CDR3: TGTGCCAGCAGTCCCAGACAGGGTGCGAATCAGCCCCAGCATTTT. It codes for CASSPRQGANQPQHF.

This clone was seen a single time. The rearrangement uses TRBV2 and TRBJ1-2; D is ambiguous. The germline CDR1 and CDR2 sequences are SNHLY and FYNNEI. V dropped 4 bases and J dropped 5 bases, with 11 bases sitting between them. This CDR3 contains 13 residues. The CDR3 nucleotides are TGTGCCAGCAGTGCCGGCAGCGCTTATGGCTACACCTTC. Its translation: CASSAGSAYGYTF.

This chain uses TRBV4-2 with TRBJ2-1, with 8 bases matching TRBD2. V was clipped by 1 base and J by 1 base; unmatched bases: 3. The CDR3 spans 16 residues. From germline, CDR1 is LGHNA and CDR2 YNFKEQ. The CDR3 reads CASSQAASGSYNEQFF. CDR3 sequence (DNA): TGTGCCAGCAGCCAAGCGGCTAGCGGGTCCTACAATGAGCAGTTCTTC.

V is TRBV5-6 and J is TRBJ1-4, with 9 positions matching TRBD1. Germline CDR1 reads SGHDT; CDR2 reads YYEEEE. The CDR3 totals 15 residues. With 4 bases clipped from V and 8 bases from J, the junction kept 9 bases outside the gene matches. The CDR3 DNA reads as TGTGCCAGCAGCCATACGGGACAGGGAGGAGAAAAACTGTTTTTT. This gives the protein CASSHTGQGGEKLFF.

This sequence joins TRBV10-3 and TRBJ2-7, with TRBD1 as a possible D gene (6 bases). Germline V gene data show CDR1 as ENHRY and CDR2 as SYGVKD. Trimming removed 6 bases from V and 2 bases from J, with 20 bases in between. The CDR3 extends over 16 amino acids. CDR3 nucleotide sequence: TGTGCCATCAGGCGTCCGGGACATATCGCCACCTACGAGCAGTACGTC. The encoded protein is CAIRRPGHIATYEQYV.

This chain uses TRBV27 with TRBJ1-6; D is possibly TRBD1 (6 bases). This CDR3 is built from 16 residues. V dropped 4 bases and J dropped 5 bases, with 15 bases sitting between them. Germline V gene data show CDR1 as MNHEY and CDR2 as SMNVEV (reference sequence). The CDR3 region has the DNA TGTGCCAGCAGTTATAAGGGGGTTGGGAATAATTCACCCCTCCACTTT. This sequence encodes CASSYKGVGNNSPLHF.

The chain couples TRBV12-3 or TRBV12-4 to TRBJ1-2, with a tentative D call TRBD1 (5 bases). The CDR3 covers 12 residues. V was cut by 2 bases and J by 7 bases, with 8 bases left in between. CDR3 nucleotides: TGTGCCAGCAGTTTATTGGGGGGTGGCTACACCTTC. Encoded protein: CASSLLGGGYTF.

This chain joins TRBV25-1 and TRBJ1-1, with a possible D match to TRBD1 (5 bases). The V end was cut by 1 base, the J end by 7 bases, with 16 bases between. Germline CDR1 MGHDK, CDR2 SYGVNS. The CDR3 runs to 15 residues. CDR3 loop: CASSESVLGRGEAFF. CDR3 bases: TGTGCCAGCAGTGAATCTGTACTGGGGCGGGGTGAAGCTTTCTTT.

The chain links TRBV2 to TRBJ1-2; TRBD1 matches at 7 bases. Germline lookup yields CDR1 SNHLY and CDR2 FYNNEI. V lost 4 bases and J lost 4; bases outside the gene matches: 9. The CDR3 sequence is 15 residues long. The CDR3, as DNA: TGTGCCAGCAGTGTCGAGGGGGCAACTGTCTATGGCTACACCTTC. This encodes CASSVEGATVYGYTF.

The chain employs TRBV12-3 or TRBV12-4 and TRBJ2-7; the D gene is possibly TRBD2 (5 bases). The length of the CDR3 is 13 residues. Deletions cut 2 bases from V and 3 bases from J, with 8 bases between. The CDR3 sequence: CASSLTGNYEQYV. The CDR3 DNA reads as TGTGCCAGCAGTTTAACCGGGAACTACGAGCAGTACGTC.

The chain carries TRBV6-4 and TRBJ2-1, with D perhaps matching TRBD2 (6 bases). Trimming removed 0 bases at V and 6 bases at J, with 12 bases between. This CDR3 is 15 amino acids long. CDR1 and CDR2 from the germline V gene are MRHNA and SNTAGT. The CDR3 here is CASSDSNKGGNEQFF. The CDR3 DNA sequence: TGTGCCAGCAGTGACTCGAATAAGGGAGGCAATGAGCAGTTCTTC.

The chain couples TRBV6-6 to TRBJ2-4; TRBD1 is a possible D gene (6 bases). The CDR3 is 15 amino acids. V was shortened by 0 bases and J by 5 bases, with 11 bases between the two germline ends. The germline V gene encodes CDR1 MNHNY and CDR2 SVGAGI (reference sequence). CDR3 sequence reads: CASSYSSGAQNIQYF. In nucleotides, the CDR3 is TGTGCCAGCAGTTACTCATCAGGGGCTCAAAACATTCAGTACTTC.

This chain joins TRBV19 and TRBJ1-5; 10 bases align to TRBD1. This CDR3 region has 14 residues. The V gene end was trimmed by 4 bases and the J gene end by 4 bases; junction bases not matched to a gene: 1. Germline assignment: CDR1 LNHDA and CDR2 SQIVND (reference sequence). The CDR3 reads CASSTDRGNQPQHF. CDR3 coding DNA: TGTGCCAGTAGTACGGACAGGGGGAATCAGCCCCAGCATTTT. Combining the CDR3 with reference TRBV19 and TRBJ1-5 gives the whole variable domain DGGITQSPKYLFRKEGQNVTLSCEQNLNHDAMYWYRQDPGQGLRLIYYSQIVNDFQKGDIAEGYSVSREKKESFPLTVTSAQKNPTAFYLCASSTDRGNQPQHFGDGTRLSIL.

The chain links TRBV4-3 to TRBJ2-7; 10 bases map to TRBD2. Germline CDR1 is LGHNA and CDR2 is YSLEER. The J segment lost 4 bases and the V segment lost 0 bases, leaving 3 bases of the junction unmatched. The CDR3 sequence is 15 residues long. The chain's CDR3 is CASSQELAGTYEQYF. DNA for the CDR3: TGCGCCAGCAGCCAAGAACTAGCGGGGACGTACGAGCAGTACTTC.

The rearrangement uses TRBV7-8 and TRBJ1-2, with 10 bases that match TRBD1. The CDR3 loop spans 18 amino acids. Losses at the gene ends were 0 bases for V and 5 bases for J; bases not matched to a gene: 12. Germline CDR1 is SGHVS and CDR2 is FQNEAQ. CDR3 DNA: TGTGCCAGCAGCTTAGCGAGGCCAGGGACAGGGGTAGGGTATGGCTACACCTTC. Translating gives CASSLARPGTGVGYGYTF.

The rearrangement uses TRBV6-1 and TRBJ2-3; D is possibly TRBD1 (5 bases). The germline gives CDR1 MNHNS, CDR2 SASEGT. V was pared by 1 base and J by 2 bases, with 10 bases between. The CDR3 consists of 15 residues. The chain's CDR3 is CASSEVGHYTDTQYF. The CDR3 DNA is TGTGCCAGCAGTGAAGTTGGACATTACACAGATACGCAGTATTTT.

This chain connects TRBV6-5 to TRBJ1-2; the D is unclear. Germline assignment: CDR1 MNHEY and CDR2 SVGAGI. Deletions cut 6 bases from V and 0 bases from J, with 8 bases between. The CDR3 is 13 amino acids. CDR3 nucleotide sequence: TGTGCCAGCAGCGCCACAACTAACTATGGCTACACCTTC. It translates to CASSATTNYGYTF.

This chain links TRBV11-1 with TRBJ2-7, with 8 bases matching TRBD1. V was clipped by 3 bases and J by 7 bases; unmatched bases: 5. The CDR3 extends over 13 amino acids. CDR1 and CDR2 from the germline V gene are SGHAT and FQDESV (reference sequence). The CDR3, as DNA: TGTGCCAGCAGCTTGGACAGGGTGGGGGAGCAGTACGTC. It is translated as CASSLDRVGEQYV.